The 19 T cell receptor beta chains given below trace back to one sample, sequenced in a study of T cells after yellow fever vaccination (dated by TCRdb to about 2019). Library generation was performed with 5' RACE. Instrument on record: Illumina HiSeq 2500. TCRdb took the public reads, trimmed them with fastp at Q25, ran MiXCR for clone calling and kept in-frame beta chains. Each entry merges the rows of one CDR3 protein and shows their most common DNA and genes. The sample table contains approximately 600,000 distinct CDR3 sequences; only one count was recorded for roughly 12% of them. The top ten clonotypes cover more than 13% of the sample. What the treatment or condition label conveys for this sample: live attenuated yellow fever vaccine strain. This sample comprised PBMCs, obtained on the day of the yellow fever booster vaccination. Receptors originate from a man aged 25 to 40 who received the YFV17D yellow fever vaccine.

This clonotype has a handful of counts. The chain uses TRBV29-1 and TRBJ1-3, with D tentatively TRBD1 (5 bases). The V end lost 3 bases, the J end lost 6 bases, and 6 bases lay between the germline ends. This CDR3 is 11 amino acids long. Per germline, CDR1 SQVTM and CDR2 ANQGSEA. In nucleotides, the CDR3 is TGCAGCGTTGACAGGGAAAACACCATATATTTT. Its translation is CSVDRENTIYF. Full variable domain (remainder filled in from reference TRBV29-1 and TRBJ1-3): SAVISQKPSRDICQRGTSLTIQCQVDSQVTMMFWYRQQPGQSLTLIATANQGSEATYESGFVIDKFPISRPNLTFSTLTVSNMSPEDSSIYLCSVDRENTIYFGEGSWLTVV.

This clonotype has only a few counts. The genes are TRBV20-1 and TRBJ2-1; 9 nucleotides line up with TRBD1. V was clipped by 1 base and J by 8 bases; unmatched bases: 9. Germline V gene data show CDR1 as DFQATT and CDR2 as SNEGSKA (reference sequence). This CDR3 has 15 residues. The CDR3 here is CSARGRDRVFHEQFF. The CDR3 bases are TGCAGTGCTAGAGGGCGGGACAGGGTTTTCCATGAGCAGTTCTTC.

The chain uses TRBV27 and TRBJ1-6; D is possibly TRBD1 (6 bases). Trimming removed 5 bases at V and 8 bases at J, with 16 bases between. Germline V lookup: CDR1 MNHEY, CDR2 SMNVEV (reference sequence). CDR3 length: 15 residues. CDR3 nucleotide sequence: TGTGCCAGCAGTCCTTATTTACACAGGGATTCACCCCTCCACTTT. It is translated as CASSPYLHRDSPLHF.

The V call is TRBV7-9, the J call TRBJ1-5; D possibly corresponds to TRBD1 (5 bases). Germline V gene lookup returns CDR1 SEHNR and CDR2 FQNEAQ (reference sequence). There are 14 residues in the CDR3. V shed 2 bases and J shed 4 bases, with 9 bases lying between them. The CDR3 here is CASSLSGFNQPQHF. The CDR3 DNA follows: TGTGCCAGCAGCTTATCAGGGTTTAATCAGCCCCAGCATTTT.

This clonotype was seen a handful of times. The chain employs TRBV29-1 and TRBJ1-2; TRBD1 matches at 7 bases. J gave up 2 bases and V 6 bases, and 9 bases lay outside the gene matches. CDR1 and CDR2 from the germline V gene are SQVTM and ANQGSEA. The CDR3 covers 14 residues. The CDR3 DNA follows: TGCAGCGTCAAGCCTTTGGACAGGAACTATGGCTACACCTTC. This encodes CSVKPLDRNYGYTF. Complete variable domain (other parts from reference TRBV29-1 and TRBJ1-2): SAVISQKPSRDICQRGTSLTIQCQVDSQVTMMFWYRQQPGQSLTLIATANQGSEATYESGFVIDKFPISRPNLTFSTLTVSNMSPEDSSIYLCSVKPLDRNYGYTFGSGTRLTVV.

This chain joins TRBV11-3 and TRBJ2-4; weak D call: TRBD1 (6 bases). The germline V and J ends were trimmed by 5 bases and 3 bases, with 8 bases remaining between them. Per the germline V gene, CDR1 is SGHNT and CDR2 is YENEEA. CDR3 size: 13 residues. The CDR3 DNA is TGTGCCAGCAGCCCGGACAGCAAAAACATTCAGTACTTC. Amino acid sequence: CASSPDSKNIQYF. Filled out from reference TRBV11-3 and TRBJ2-4, the complete variable domain reads EAGVVQSPRYKIIEKKQPVAFWCNPISGHNTLYWYLQNLGQGPELLIRYENEEAVDDSQLPKDRFSAERLKGVDSTLKIQPAELGDSAVYLCASSPDSKNIQYFGAGTRLSVL.

V and J are TRBV29-1 and TRBJ2-3; D possibly corresponds to TRBD2 (5 bases). This CDR3 has 11 amino acids. Trimming cost V 6 bases and J 7 bases, with 11 bases left between them. Germline lookup yields CDR1 SQVTM and CDR2 ANQGSEA. CDR3 in DNA: TGCAGCGTCGCCCCGGGGAATACGCAGTATTTT. Translating gives CSVAPGNTQYF.

This clonotype was observed a handful of times. The genes are TRBV3-1 and TRBJ2-3; 12 nucleotides align to TRBD2. The junction had 4 bases not matched to a gene; V was cut back by 6 bases and J by 3 bases. This CDR3 comprises 15 residues. The germline CDR1 and CDR2 sequences are LGHDT and YNNKEL (reference sequence). CDR3 protein: CASRLTSGSTDTQYF. The CDR3 coding sequence is TGTGCCAGCAGACTGACTAGCGGGAGTACAGATACGCAGTATTTT.

This clonotype has more than one count but fewer than ten. The chain is built from TRBV6-5 and TRBJ2-7, with D unresolved. CDR3 length: 14 amino acids. Germline V gives CDR1 MNHEY, CDR2 SVGAGI. Trimming cost V 3 bases and J 0 bases, with 9 bases left between them. In nucleotides, the CDR3 is TGTGCCAGCAGTTATGCCAGCAGCTCCTACGAGCAGTACTTC. Amino acids: CASSYASSSYEQYF.

This clonotype came up a few times. This chain links TRBV20-1 with TRBJ2-3; TRBD2 aligns across 12 bases. The CDR3 runs 14 residues. J lost 3 bases, V lost 6 bases, and 4 bases had no gene match. Germline V gene data show CDR1 as DFQATT and CDR2 as SNEGSKA (reference sequence). The CDR3 DNA reads as TGCAGTGCCCGACTAGCGGGAGCTACAGATACGCAGTATTTT. It is translated as CSARLAGATDTQYF.

The chain couples TRBV7-6 to TRBJ1-1; weak D call: TRBD1 (6 bases). The CDR3 runs 15 residues. CDR1 is SGHVS, CDR2 FNYEAQ, per germline. V lost 5 bases, J lost 6 bases, and 19 bases lay in between. CDR3 in amino acids: CASSPRLGGLAEAFF. The CDR3 DNA is TGTGCCAGCAGCCCAAGATTGGGGGGCTTGGCTGAAGCTTTCTTT.

Written as DNA, the CDR3 is TGCAGCGTTGAAGACATTGGGGGGGGCGAGTACGAGCAGTACTTC. Its protein is CSVEDIGGGEYEQYF. The chain couples TRBV29-1 to TRBJ2-7, with D tentatively TRBD2 (7 bases). Germline V CDR1 and CDR2: SQVTM, ANQGSEA. The CDR3 has 15 residues. With 0 bases removed from V and 4 bases from J, the gap between germline ends came to 16 bases.

This clonotype showed up just a few times. The chain carries TRBV10-1 and TRBJ2-5; D might be TRBD2 (6 bases). V lost 6 bases, J lost 3 bases, and 17 bases lay in between. Germline values: CDR1 WNHNN, CDR2 SYGVQD (reference sequence). The CDR3 spans 15 residues. The CDR3 DNA sequence: TGCGCCAGCAGGAGGTCGGCGGGGTCTGAAGAGACCCAGTACTTC. Encoded protein: CASRRSAGSEETQYF.

This clonotype occurred a few times. The chain joins TRBV20-1 to TRBJ2-1; D uncertain. The CDR3 has 13 amino acids. The V end was cut by 3 bases, the J end by 3 bases, with 9 bases between. Germline-derived CDR1 and CDR2 are DFQATT and SNEGSKA (reference sequence). CDR3 sequence reads: CSASDTNYNEQFF. Here the CDR3 DNA reads TGCAGTGCTAGCGACACCAACTACAATGAGCAGTTCTTC.

The V call is TRBV29-1, the J call TRBJ2-5; D is perhaps TRBD1 or TRBD2 (5 bases each). This CDR3 is 13 amino acids long. The germline CDR1 and CDR2 sequences are SQVTM and ANQGSEA. The germline V and J ends were trimmed by 4 bases and 3 bases, with 12 bases remaining between them. The CDR3 reads CSVVGGGEETQYF. CDR3 DNA: TGCAGCGTTGTTGGGGGTGGGGAAGAGACCCAGTACTTC.

This clonotype occurred a few times. CDR3 sequence: CATSNTLAGGPGYEQFF. The CDR3 DNA is TGTGCCACCAGCAATACGTTAGCGGGAGGGCCGGGTTATGAGCAGTTCTTC. The chain employs TRBV15 and TRBJ2-1; TRBD2 agrees at 11 bases. Germline V gives CDR1 LNHNV, CDR2 YYDKDF (reference sequence). The ends lost 4 bases at V and 8 bases at J; junction bases unmatched: 13. The CDR3 totals 17 residues.

The V call is TRBV5-1, the J call TRBJ2-1, with 7 bases matching TRBD1. The germline V gene encodes CDR1 SGHRS and CDR2 YFSETQ. CDR3 size: 19 residues. Unmatched junction bases numbered 18, after V lost 1 base and J lost 5 bases. The CDR3 DNA reads as TGCGCCAGCAGCTTGTTCGGCGCGGTGGGCAACAGGGGAAACAATGAGCAGTTCTTC. Protein sequence: CASSLFGAVGNRGNNEQFF. Together with reference TRBV5-1 and TRBJ2-1, the CDR3 gives the full variable domain: KAGVTQTPRYLIKTRGQQVTLSCSPISGHRSVSWYQQTPGQGLQFLFEYFSETQRNKGNFPGRFSGRQFSNSRSEMNVSTLELGDSALYLCASSLFGAVGNRGNNEQFFGPGTRLTVL.

This chain connects TRBV6-1 to TRBJ2-1, with D tentatively TRBD2 (5 bases). Germline CDR1 and CDR2: MNHNS and SASEGT. The CDR3 has 15 residues. Deletions cut 6 bases from V and 2 bases from J, with 14 bases between. The CDR3 spells CASRPFAGTYNEQFF. Here the CDR3 DNA reads TGTGCCAGCAGACCCTTTGCGGGTACCTACAATGAGCAGTTCTTC.

The genes are TRBV25-1 and TRBJ2-7; 10 bases are shared with TRBD2. Germline CDR1 MGHDK, CDR2 SYGVNS. This CDR3 contains 15 residues. V trimming: 3 bases; J trimming: 8 bases; junction bases outside the gene matches: 10. CDR3 DNA sequence: TGTGCCAGCAGTGACCCCCTAGCGGGAGATTACAAGCAGTACTTC. This translates into CASSDPLAGDYKQYF.